The 14 T cell receptor beta chains in this list originate from one sample, sequenced in a study of technical replicates of blood from four donors. TCRdb keeps only in-frame clones here, not all; method: immunoSEQ multiplex PCR. Here the sample spans under 90,000 clones, 85% to 95% being singletons. Sequenced: T cells isolated from PBMCs. The receptor set was obtained from a human donor in good health.

J is TRBJ2-1 and V is TRBV21-1; the listed D gene, TRBD2, was not tested against the DNA. TRBV21-1 is termed a pseudogene. The CDR3 length is 16 residues. The CDR3 region has the DNA TGTGCCAGCAGCCACTCTAGCGGGGTCGACTACAATGAGCAGTTCTTC. Translation gives CASSHSSGVDYNEQFF.

The chain employs TRBV6-1 and TRBJ1-3; 7 nucleotides align to TRBD1. This CDR3 is 14 amino acids long. CDR1 is MNHNS and CDR2 is SASEGT in the germline V gene. After removal of 9 bases from V and 4 bases from J, the junction contained 9 bases not matched to a gene. The CDR3 protein is CASKDRPSGNTIYF. CDR3 bases: TGTGCCAGTAAGGACAGGCCTTCCGGAAACACCATATATTTT.

This chain joins TRBV10-3 and TRBJ1-5; possible D gene TRBD1, 6 bases. The germline V gene encodes CDR1 ENHRY and CDR2 SYGVKD. V shed 4 bases and J shed 3 bases, with 13 bases lying between them. The CDR3 covers 15 residues. The CDR3 region has the DNA TGTGCCATCAGTGCGAGGGGGACGGTCAATCAGCCCCAGCATTTT. Its translation is CAISARGTVNQPQHF.

The rearrangement joins TRBV6-4 to TRBJ2-2; 8 bases fit TRBD1. Germline V gene sequence: CDR1 MRHNA, CDR2 SNTAGT. There are 17 residues in the CDR3. J gave up 3 bases and V 4 bases, and 10 bases lay outside the gene matches. The CDR3 nucleotides are TGTGCCAGCAGTGCCAAGACAGGGGCGTCAGACACCGGGGAGCTGTTTTTT. The encoded protein is CASSAKTGASDTGELFF.

The rearrangement uses TRBV19 and TRBJ2-5, with 12 bases identical to TRBD2. The junction had 7 bases not matched to a gene; V was cut back by 6 bases and J by 5 bases. Germline-derived CDR1 and CDR2 are LNHDA and SQIVND (reference sequence). The CDR3 has 15 amino acids. The CDR3 DNA follows: TGTGCCAGTAGCCTAGCGGGGGGGCCTCGGGAGACCCAGTACTTC. Translated: CASSLAGGPRETQYF.

This chain uses TRBV19 with TRBJ2-7; TRBD1 matches at 7 bases. CDR1 is LNHDA, CDR2 SQIVND, per germline (reference sequence). J gave up 3 bases and V 6 bases, and 8 bases lay outside the gene matches. This CDR3 is 14 amino acids long. The CDR3 sequence is CASSLRTGVYEQYF. CDR3 nucleotides: TGTGCCAGTAGCCTCAGAACAGGGGTCTACGAGCAGTACTTC.

The V call is TRBV5-1, the J call TRBJ2-2; weak D call: TRBD1 (5 bases). Germline V gene lookup returns CDR1 SGHRS and CDR2 YFSETQ. V lost 3 bases and J lost 9, with 15 bases in between. CDR3 length: 14 residues. Here the CDR3 DNA reads TGCGCCAGCAGCTCAGATGGTCAGGGCTGGGAGCTGTTTTTT. It encodes CASSSDGQGWELFF.

CDR3 amino acids: CASSQVAGTGYEQYF. Here the CDR3 DNA reads TGCGCCAGCAGCCAAGTCGCCGGGACAGGCTACGAGCAGTACTTC. The chain uses TRBV4-1 and TRBJ2-7, with TRBD1 matching over 8 bases. Germline V gene data show CDR1 as MGHRA and CDR2 as YSYEKL. The CDR3 sequence is 15 residues long. With V trimmed by 1 base and J by 3 bases, 5 bases remained unmatched.

V gene TRBV19 combines with J gene TRBJ1-1; TRBD1 matches 9 bases. This CDR3 is 17 amino acids long. Unmatched junction bases numbered 15, after V lost 5 bases and J lost 5 bases. Germline CDR1 reads LNHDA; CDR2 reads SQIVND (reference sequence). CDR3 sequence: CASSLFRDRVSGTEAFF. CDR3 bases: TGTGCCAGTAGTCTCTTTCGGGACAGGGTTTCAGGGACTGAAGCTTTCTTT. The full variable domain, completed using reference TRBV19 and TRBJ1-1, is DGGITQSPKYLFRKEGQNVTLSCEQNLNHDAMYWYRQDPGQGLRLIYYSQIVNDFQKGDIAEGYSVSREKKESFPLTVTSAQKNPTAFYLCASSLFRDRVSGTEAFFGQGTRLTVV.

The chain carries TRBV7-9 and TRBJ1-2; D gene unclear. The V end lost 5 bases, the J end lost 8 bases, and 12 bases lay between the germline ends. Germline CDR1 SEHNR, CDR2 FQNEAQ (reference sequence). The CDR3 consists of 12 residues. The CDR3 reads CASSVEFGGYTF. In DNA, the CDR3 is TGTGCCAGCAGCGTAGAATTTGGCGGCTACACCTTC.

Concerning this clone: Germline and junction disagree at one end, which may indicate a read error. CDR3 sequence: CASSLATHEGGLEAFF. The CDR3 bases are TGTGCTAGCAGCTTAGCCACGCACGAAGGGGGCCTTGAAGCTTTCTTT. The chain links TRBV7-7 to TRBJ1-1; 7 bases fit TRBD1. This CDR3 is built from 16 residues. CDR1 and CDR2 from the germline V gene are SSHAT and FNYEAQ (reference sequence).

This sequence joins TRBV7-9 and TRBJ2-1; 13 bases map to TRBD2. CDR1 and CDR2 from the germline V gene are SEHNR and FQNEAQ (reference sequence). This CDR3 contains 15 residues. The ends lost 5 bases at V and 8 bases at J; junction bases unmatched: 6. CDR3 in DNA: TGTGCCAGCAGCCCAGGACTAGCGGGAGTAGATGAGCAGTTCTTC. This encodes CASSPGLAGVDEQFF.

This clone turned up a few times. The rearrangement uses TRBV19 and TRBJ1-1; D gene unclear. V was clipped by 6 bases and J by 4 bases, with 12 bases between them. Per the germline V gene, CDR1 is LNHDA and CDR2 is SQIVND (reference sequence). The CDR3 covers 13 residues. In nucleotides, the CDR3 is TGTGCCAGTAGCTTGGCCGGAGCCACTGAAGCTTTCTTT. It translates to CASSLAGATEAFF.

This clone appeared a single time. V gene TRBV6-5 combines with J gene TRBJ1-2; TRBD1 is a possible D gene (6 bases). Trimming removed 1 base from V and 6 bases from J, with 15 bases in between. Germline values: CDR1 MNHEY, CDR2 SVGAGI. CDR3 size: 15 residues. DNA of the CDR3: TGTGCCAGCAGTTACTACCCTACAGGGATCGATGGCTACACCTTC. This translates into CASSYYPTGIDGYTF.